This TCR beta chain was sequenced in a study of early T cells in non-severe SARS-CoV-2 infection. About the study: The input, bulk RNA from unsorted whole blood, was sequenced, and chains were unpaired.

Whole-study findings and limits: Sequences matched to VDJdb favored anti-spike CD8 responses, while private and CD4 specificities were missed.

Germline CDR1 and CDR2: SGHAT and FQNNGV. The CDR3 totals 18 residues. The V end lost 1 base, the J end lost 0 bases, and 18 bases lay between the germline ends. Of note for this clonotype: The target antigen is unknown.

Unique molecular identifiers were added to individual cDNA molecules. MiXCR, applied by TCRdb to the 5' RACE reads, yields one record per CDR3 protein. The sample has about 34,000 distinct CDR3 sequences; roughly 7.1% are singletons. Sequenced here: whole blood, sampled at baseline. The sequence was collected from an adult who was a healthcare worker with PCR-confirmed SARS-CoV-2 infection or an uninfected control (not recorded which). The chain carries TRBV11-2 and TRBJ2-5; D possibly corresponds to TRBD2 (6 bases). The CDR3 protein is CASSLGLMSGVNQETQYF. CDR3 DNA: TGTGCCAGCAGCTTAGGGTTGATGTCGGGGGTTAACCAAGAGACCCAGTACTTC.